This T cell receptor (beta chain) was sequenced during a study of PD-L1 blockade in urothelial cancer. Overall study: Patients had received 0 to 3 prior chemotherapy regimens.

Time point denoted: pretreatment peripheral blood. The patients' disease, urothelial carcinoma, was locally advanced or metastatic. Individual patients had between 1 and 8 samples, taken pretreatment and on-treatment. The method was immunoSEQ multiplex PCR; TCRdb's version includes in-frame clones alone and lacks a portion of them. Of tens of thousands of clones listed, around 84% were seen once; the top ten hold over 8.5%. The sequencing here drew on PBMCs, taken around atezolizumab (anti-PD-L1) treatment. The clonotype was recovered from a woman in her 70s with urothelial cancer.

CDR3 region: CASSLVGSQGSYEQYF. For the CDR3, the DNA is TGTGCCAGCAGCTTGGTTGGCAGCCAGGGATCCTACGAGCAGTACTTC. This rearrangement joins TRBV5-5 to TRBJ2-7; TRBD1 is a possible D gene (5 bases). V was cut by 0 bases and J by 1 base, with 14 bases left in between. Germline V CDR1 and CDR2: SGHKS, YYEKEE (reference sequence). This CDR3 is built from 16 residues.